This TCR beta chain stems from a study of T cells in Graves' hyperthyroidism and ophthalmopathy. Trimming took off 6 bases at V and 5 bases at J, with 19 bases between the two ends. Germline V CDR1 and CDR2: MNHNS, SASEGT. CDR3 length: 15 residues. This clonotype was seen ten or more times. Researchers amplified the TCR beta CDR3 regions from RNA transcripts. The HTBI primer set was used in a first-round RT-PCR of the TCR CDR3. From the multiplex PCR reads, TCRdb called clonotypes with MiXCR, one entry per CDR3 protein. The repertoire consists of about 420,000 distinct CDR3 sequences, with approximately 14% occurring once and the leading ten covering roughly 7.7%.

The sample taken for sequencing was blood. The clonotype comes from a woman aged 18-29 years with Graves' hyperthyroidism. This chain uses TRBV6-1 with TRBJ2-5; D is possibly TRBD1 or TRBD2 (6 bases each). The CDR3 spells CASSAEGGAIETQYF. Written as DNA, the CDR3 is TGTGCCAGCAGCGCCGAGGGGGGCGCGATTGAGACCCAGTACTTC.